This paragraph reports one T cell receptor beta chain. No antigen is known for it. TCRdb re-called the reads through MiXCR, storing one row per CDR3 protein. The sample contains under 200,000 distinct CDR3 sequences, 28% of which appear only once. The data derive from a study of T cell repertoires in cytomegalovirus infection. Study summary: It can be stated that public TCR beta signatures indicated CMV infection as well as a matching HLA type. Study-wide results and caveats: CMV-specific TCR beta clonotypes restricted by HLA-C dominated the ex vivo response. Cumulative frequency of public TCR beta families picked out carriers of CMV plus the relevant HLA.

CDR1 and CDR2 from the germline V gene are SGDLS and YYNGEE. Losses at the gene ends were 4 bases for V and 2 bases for J; bases not matched to a gene: 6. There are 15 residues in the CDR3. The receptor comes from a human donor in good health (CMV status not recorded). Some clones in this sample may be carry-over from other donors' samples. The genes are TRBV9 and TRBJ2-3, with TRBD2 matching over 8 bases. Sequencing input: PBMCs. The CDR3 sequence: CASSFSGAYTDTQYF. CDR3 coding DNA: TGTGCCAGCAGCTTTAGCGGGGCCTACACAGATACGCAGTATTTT. Full variable domain (outside the CDR3, taken from reference TRBV9 and TRBJ2-3): DSGVTQTPKHLITATGQRVTLRCSPRSGDLSVYWYQQSLDQGLQFLIQYYNGEERAKGNILERFSAQQFPDLHSELNLSSLELGDSALYFCASSFSGAYTDTQYFGPGTRLTVL.